The sequence of this T cell receptor beta chain was determined in a study of shared clonotypes between healthy human individuals. Background on the study: CD4 naive and CD4 memory each took three plates per donor, while CD8 naive took two and CD8 memory one.

With regard to this clone: The antigen is not known.

CD45RO-negative cells were positively selected for CCR7, leaving out terminally differentiated effector memory CD45RA+ cells. Germline V CDR1 and CDR2: MGHRA, YSYEKL. V was cut by 1 base and J by 4 bases, with 23 bases left in between. The CDR3 is made up of 18 amino acids. The table came from immunoSEQ multiplex PCR; TCRdb's copy has only in-frame clones and leaves some out. The sample includes around 2,000,000 clones, about 92% seen only once; the top ten take around 1.7%. The study's findings and limits: Since donors were few, the genetic and exposure-history diversity represented was limited.

This sequence joins TRBV4-1 and TRBJ2-7; perhaps D is TRBD1 or TRBD2 (5 bases each). What was sequenced was naive CD8+ T cells from PBMCs. This sequence was found in a man between 18 and 29 years old in good health. Some clones in this sample may be carry-over from other donors' samples. Here the CDR3 reads CASSQVAPRGDRPYEQYF. CDR3 in DNA: TGCGCCAGCAGCCAAGTAGCACCCCGAGGGGACCGACCTTACGAGCAGTACTTC.